What follows are 21 T cell receptor beta chains derived from one specimen sequenced in a study of cytomegalovirus exposure and HLA in healthy donors. The PCR made use of 60 Vbeta and 13 Jbeta primers. Clones were read by immunoSEQ multiplex PCR, and TCRdb kept only the in-frame ones, dropping some. The table includes around 150,000 clones, more than 75% detected once. The sequencing sample was made of PBMCs. The origin of the receptors is a woman in her 50s in good health and CMV-seropositive.

This sequence joins TRBV6-5 and TRBJ2-1; 11 bases match TRBD2. J was trimmed by 9 bases and V by 2 bases; bases with no gene match: 9. Germline V gene sequence: CDR1 MNHEY, CDR2 SVGAGI. The CDR3 extends over 16 amino acids. The CDR3 loop reads CASSYSFSGRASEQFF. The CDR3 DNA is TGTGCCAGCAGTTACAGTTTTAGCGGGAGGGCCAGTGAGCAGTTCTTC.

This chain joins TRBV6-6 and TRBJ2-1, with unresolved D. V lost 6 bases and J lost 2, with 8 bases in between. The length of the CDR3 is 13 residues. Germline values: CDR1 MNHNY, CDR2 SVGAGI (reference sequence). The CDR3 coding sequence is TGTGCCAGCAGCACTCGAACCTACAATGAGCAGTTCTTC. Protein product: CASSTRTYNEQFF.

This chain links TRBV18 with TRBJ2-5; D is perhaps TRBD2 (6 bases). V was shortened by 0 bases and J by 11 bases, with 10 bases between the two germline ends. This CDR3 has 12 residues. The germline V gene encodes CDR1 KGHSH and CDR2 LQKENI. CDR3 sequence reads: CASSPPAREQYF. The CDR3 DNA reads TGTGCCAGCTCACCACCAGCCCGGGAGCAGTACTTC.

CDR3 amino acids: CASSFKFPGQGVRSGELFF. As DNA, the CDR3 is TGTGCCAGCAGCTTCAAGTTCCCTGGACAGGGAGTGAGGAGCGGGGAGCTGTTTTTT. The chain recombines TRBV7-9 with TRBJ2-2, with TRBD1 identical over 8 bases. The CDR3 extends over 19 amino acids. The germline gives CDR1 SEHNR, CDR2 FQNEAQ (reference sequence). V lost 3 bases and J lost 7; bases outside the gene matches: 19.

This clone showed up just once. The chain links TRBV14 to TRBJ2-7; 8 positions agree with TRBD1. V was clipped by 4 bases and J by 3 bases; unmatched bases: 8. The length of the CDR3 is 15 residues. Germline V gene sequence: CDR1 SGHDN, CDR2 FVKESK. This CDR3 reads CASSLDRVRVYEQYF. The CDR3 DNA sequence: TGTGCCAGCAGCCTGGACAGGGTAAGAGTCTACGAGCAGTACTTC.

As regards this clone: Other DNA sequences of this sample code for an identical CDR3. The V and J genes are TRBV29-1 and TRBJ1-4; D perhaps matches TRBD1 (5 bases). CDR1 is SQVTM, CDR2 ANQGSEA, per germline. The CDR3 is made up of 13 amino acids. Trimming removed 6 bases at V and 0 bases at J, with 8 bases between. DNA for the CDR3: TGCAGCGTCGGAGGGGCAACTAATGAAAAACTGTTTTTT. Protein product: CSVGGATNEKLFF.

The chain combines TRBV19 with TRBJ2-7, with D tentatively TRBD1 (6 bases). This CDR3 region has 15 residues. The germline V gene has CDR1 LNHDA and CDR2 SQIVND (reference sequence). V was cut by 5 bases and J by 0 bases, with 14 bases left in between. The chain's CDR3 is CASSSAGTNSYEQYF. The CDR3 DNA reads as TGTGCCAGTAGTTCGGCCGGGACAAACTCCTACGAGCAGTACTTC.

Points on this clone: Additional DNA sequences in this sample encode the identical CDR3. The chain carries TRBV9 and TRBJ2-7; the match to TRBD2 covers 8 bases. The CDR3 has 15 amino acids. The V gene end was trimmed by 0 bases and the J gene end by 3 bases; junction bases not matched to a gene: 5. In germline, CDR1 is SGDLS, CDR2 YYNGEE. The CDR3 sequence is CASSVGPGGDYEQYF. The CDR3 DNA follows: TGTGCCAGCAGCGTAGGCCCGGGGGGGGACTACGAGCAGTACTTC.

As regards this clone: Other DNA sequences from this sample encode an identical CDR3 as well. The chain couples TRBV6-5 to TRBJ1-1, with D perhaps matching TRBD1 (6 bases). Looked up from germline, CDR1 is MNHEY and CDR2 is SVGAGI. Deletions cut 0 bases from V and 1 base from J, with 6 bases between. The CDR3 covers 14 residues. The chain's CDR3 is CASSYSTGNTEAFF. The CDR3 coding sequence is TGTGCCAGCAGTTACTCGACAGGGAACACTGAAGCTTTCTTT.

This clone was recorded once. The CDR3: CASSESGTSSSYEQYF. CDR3 DNA sequence: TGCGCCAGCAGTGAGTCCGGGACAAGTAGCTCCTACGAGCAGTACTTC. V and J are TRBV10-2 and TRBJ2-7, with D perhaps TRBD1 (6 bases). The CDR3 is 16 residues long. Germline-derived CDR1 and CDR2 are WSHSY and SAAADI. V lost 0 bases, J lost 0 bases, and 12 bases lay in between.

This chain connects TRBV5-1 to TRBJ1-5, with a weak D call TRBD1 (6 bases). The CDR3 covers 13 residues. Germline CDR1 reads SGHRS; CDR2 reads YFSETQ. V lost 1 base, J lost 5 bases, and 7 bases lay in between. CDR3 residues: CASSLRGYQPQHF. The CDR3 DNA reads as TGCGCCAGCAGCTTGAGGGGGTATCAGCCCCAGCATTTT.

CDR3 sequence: CATSRDLREGTQYF. The CDR3 region has the DNA TGTGCCACCAGCAGAGATCTCAGGGAGGGTACGCAGTATTTT. The genes are TRBV15 and TRBJ2-3; 7 nucleotides line up with TRBD2. Germline trimming cut 0 bases from V and 8 bases from J; bases unmatched to any gene: 5. CDR3 length: 14 amino acids. CDR1 and CDR2 from the germline V gene are LNHNV and YYDKDF (reference sequence). The full variable domain, rest sourced from reference TRBV15 and TRBJ2-3, is DAMVIQNPRYQVTQFGKPVTLSCSQTLNHNVMYWYQQKSSQAPKLLFHYYDKDFNNEADTPDNFQSRRPNTSFCFLDIRSPGLGDTAMYLCATSRDLREGTQYFGPGTRLTVL.

V and J are TRBV12-5 and TRBJ2-1, with D possibly matching TRBD2 (5 bases). CDR3 length: 18 amino acids. CDR1 LGHNT and CDR2 FRNRAP come from the germline V gene. With 0 bases removed from V and 1 base from J, the gap between germline ends came to 16 bases. The CDR3 region has the DNA TGTGCTAGTGGTTTGGTAAACGATGGCAGAGGGTCCTACAATGAGCAGTTCTTC. This codes for CASGLVNDGRGSYNEQFF.

This sequence joins TRBV11-3 and TRBJ2-1; weak D call: TRBD2 (7 bases). V was shortened by 3 bases and J by 4 bases, with 13 bases between the two germline ends. The CDR3 runs to 15 residues. The V gene's germline CDR1 is SGHNT and CDR2 YENEEA. DNA of the CDR3: TGTGCCAGCAGCTTGGGGGGGCCTCAATACAATGAGCAGTTCTTC. Amino acids: CASSLGGPQYNEQFF.

The rearrangement links TRBV5-6 to TRBJ1-2, with TRBD1 matching 11 bases. V lost 1 base, J lost 4 bases, and 3 bases stayed unmatched. The germline CDR1 and CDR2 sequences are SGHDT and YYEEEE. The CDR3 sequence is 15 residues long. CDR3 in DNA: TGTGCCAGCAGCTTGACTGGGACAGGGGGCTATGGCTACACCTTC. This gives the protein CASSLTGTGGYGYTF.

This clone was counted once. The V and J genes are TRBV6-1 and TRBJ2-7, with TRBD1 as a possible D gene (5 bases). The CDR3 is 11 amino acids. V lost 7 bases and J lost 6, with 10 bases in between. In germline, CDR1 is MNHNS, CDR2 SASEGT. The chain's CDR3 is CASTRGSEQYF. The CDR3 bases are TGTGCCAGCACAAGGGGTTCCGAGCAGTACTTC.

To note about this clone: Other DNA sequences in this sample translate to the same CDR3. The V gene is TRBV15, the J gene TRBJ2-2; 8 bases align to TRBD1. The CDR3 is 15 amino acids. Germline CDR1 reads LNHNV; CDR2 reads YYDKDF (reference sequence). V was pared by 0 bases and J by 5 bases, with 2 bases of the junction left unmatched. CDR3 protein: CATSRDRTGTGELFF. Written as DNA, the CDR3 is TGTGCCACCAGCAGAGATCGGACAGGGACCGGGGAGCTGTTTTTT.

This clone was seen once. The J gene is TRBJ2-3, the V gene TRBV28; TRBD2 matches at 16 bases. Unmatched junction bases numbered 15, after V lost 3 bases and J lost 0 bases. This CDR3 has 22 amino acids. Germline V gene data show CDR1 as MDHEN and CDR2 as SYDVKM. The CDR3 DNA follows: TGTGCCAGCAGTTTCCCCTTAGTACCGGGACTAGCGGGAGGGGCTAGCACAGATACGCAGTATTTT. Translated, it gives CASSFPLVPGLAGGASTDTQYF.

V and J are TRBV2 and TRBJ1-5; a weak D match, TRBD1 (6 bases). V dropped 2 bases and J dropped 6 bases, with 14 bases sitting between them. The germline gives CDR1 SNHLY, CDR2 FYNNEI. CDR3 length: 15 amino acids. DNA for the CDR3: TGTGCCAGCAGTGAAAAGTTCCCAGGGGTTCAGCCCCAGCATTTT. Residues: CASSEKFPGVQPQHF.

This clone occurred a few times. The chain employs TRBV27 and TRBJ2-5; D ambiguous. This CDR3 comprises 10 residues. Trimming pared 6 bases from V and 5 bases from J, leaving 4 bases between. CDR1 and CDR2 from the germline V gene are MNHEY and SMNVEV (reference sequence). CDR3 in DNA: TGTGCCAGCAGCCGGGAGACCCAGTACTTC. Encoded protein: CASSRETQYF.

The genes are TRBV25-1 and TRBJ1-2; D call uncertain. Per the germline V gene, CDR1 is MGHDK and CDR2 is SYGVNS. Trimming shortened V by 1 base and J by 4 bases, and 10 bases separated the two germline ends. This CDR3 contains 14 residues. DNA for the CDR3: TGTGCCAGCAGTGAATCAAGTCTAGCCTATGGCTACACCTTC. This encodes CASSESSLAYGYTF.